Given below is one TCR beta chain in context. The V end was cut by 3 bases, the J end by 5 bases, with 2 bases between. The CDR3 loop spans 11 amino acids. In the original processing: By means of reference gene primer amplification, nucleated cell counts were estimated. Profiled with immunoSEQ multiplex PCR; TCRdb holds only in-frame clones, not every one. For V, J and clone size, that table is used; D and trimming come from the DNA. Here the sample spans around 340,000 clones, about 83% being singletons. The sample is drawn from a study of blood T cell repertoires in COVID-19. Study-level background: COVID-19 samples collected from the United States, Italy and Spain covered acute and convalescent phases.

Sequenced input: peripheral blood. V and J are TRBV12-3 or TRBV12-4 and TRBJ2-4; D unresolved. This clonotype was sampled from a man younger than 45 with active or convalescent COVID-19. The chain's CDR3 is CASSFENIQYF. The DNA for the CDR3 is TGTGCCAGCAGTTTCGAAAACATTCAGTACTTC.